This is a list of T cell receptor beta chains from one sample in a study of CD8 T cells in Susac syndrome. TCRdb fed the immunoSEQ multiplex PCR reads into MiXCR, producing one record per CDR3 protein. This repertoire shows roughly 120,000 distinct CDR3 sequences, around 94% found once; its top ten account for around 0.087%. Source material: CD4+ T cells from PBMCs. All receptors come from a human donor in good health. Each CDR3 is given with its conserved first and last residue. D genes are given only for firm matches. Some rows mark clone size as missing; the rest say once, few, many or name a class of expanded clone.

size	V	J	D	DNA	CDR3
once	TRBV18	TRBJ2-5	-	TGTGCCAGCTCACCACCGGAGAGAAAAGAGACCCAGTACTTC	CASSPPERKETQYF
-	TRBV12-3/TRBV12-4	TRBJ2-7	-	TGTGCCAGCAGCTTCGGATTTACCTTTGAGCAGTACTTC	CASSFGFTFEQYF
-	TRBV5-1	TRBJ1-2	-	TGCGCCAGCAGCTTGGTCGAACTGGATGGCTATGGCTACACCTTC	CASSLVELDGYGYTF
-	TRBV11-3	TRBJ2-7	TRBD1	TGTGCCAGCAGCTTGGGACAGGCCGAGGACGAGCAGTACTTC	CASSLGQAEDEQYF
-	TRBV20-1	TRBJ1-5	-	TGCAGTGCAAGGGCCGGGCAGGTCAATCAGCCCCAGCATTTT	CSARAGQVNQPQHF
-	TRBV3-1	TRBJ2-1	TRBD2	TGTGCCAGCAGCCATCTTACTAGCGGGATAAGCAATGAGCAGTTCTTC	CASSHLTSGISNEQFF
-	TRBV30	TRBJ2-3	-	TGTGCCTGGAGCGCGGGGTCAGAGGATACGCAGTATTTT	CAWSAGSEDTQYF
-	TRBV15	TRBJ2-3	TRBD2	TGTGCCACCAGCAGTAACCCGGGACTAGTATCCGGGGATACGCAGTATTTT	CATSSNPGLVSGDTQYF
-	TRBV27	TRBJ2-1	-	TGTGCCAGCCGAGGCGACTTCCCGAGTATCAGTTCCTACAATGAGCAGTTCTTC	CASRGDFPSISSYNEQFF
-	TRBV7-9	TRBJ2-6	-	TGTGCCAGCAGCTTAAGCGGTAGGGGGGCCAACGTCCTGACTTTC	CASSLSGRGANVLTF
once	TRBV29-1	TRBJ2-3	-	TGCAGCGTTGGGCGCGAGCTTGCATTTGCAGATACGCAGTATTTT	CSVGRELAFADTQYF
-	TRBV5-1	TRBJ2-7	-	TGCGCCAGCAGCTTGGCGCAGGGCGAGCAGTACTTC	CASSLAQGEQYF
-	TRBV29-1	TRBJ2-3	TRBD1	TGCAGCGTTCGACAGGGTAGCACAGATACGCAGTATTTT	CSVRQGSTDTQYF
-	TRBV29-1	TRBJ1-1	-	TGCACCGCGGACGGTCAGAACACTGAAGCTTTCTTT	CTADGQNTEAFF
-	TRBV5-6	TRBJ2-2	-	TGTGCCAGCACCTCTAGTGCCACAGGGAGTCCCACCGGGGAGCTGTTTTTT	CASTSSATGSPTGELFF
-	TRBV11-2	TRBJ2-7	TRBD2	TGTGCCAGCAGCCCCGGGGCACTAGCGTACGAGCAGTACTTC	CASSPGALAYEQYF
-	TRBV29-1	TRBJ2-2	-	TGCAGCGTTGTAGATCCGAGGGCCGGGGAGCTGTTTTTT	CSVVDPRAGELFF